These 21 T cell receptor beta chains were sequenced from one sample in a study of shared clonotypes between healthy human individuals. TCRdb keeps only in-frame clones here, not all; method: immunoSEQ multiplex PCR. The table records 2 million to 2.5 million clones, 90% to 96% of them present only once. The sample taken for sequencing was naive CD4+ T cells sorted from blood. The subset is: CD45RA+ positively selected. These receptors were obtained from a man aged 18 to 30 in good health.

This chain connects TRBV2 to TRBJ2-3, with 14 bases matching TRBD2. Trimming removed 7 bases from V and 4 bases from J; junction bases left unmatched: 4. This CDR3 contains 15 residues. The germline CDR1 and CDR2 sequences are SNHLY and FYNNEI. The CDR3 nucleotides are TGTGCCAGCAACGGACTAGCGGGAGGCGCAGATACGCAGTATTTT. Its translation: CASNGLAGGADTQYF.

The genes are TRBV2 and TRBJ1-5; tentative D call: TRBD1 (6 bases). The CDR3 has 13 residues. V lost 10 bases and J lost 5, with 15 bases in between. Per germline, CDR1 SNHLY and CDR2 FYNNEI. CDR3 in DNA: TGTGCCATCCCCGGGCGGGGGCATCAGCCCCAGCATTTT. Amino acid sequence: CAIPGRGHQPQHF.

The V call is TRBV5-4, the J call TRBJ1-5, with D perhaps TRBD1 (6 bases). This CDR3 is 14 amino acids long. CDR1 and CDR2 from the germline V gene are SGHNT and YYREEE (reference sequence). The V gene lost 1 base and the J gene lost 7 bases, with 12 bases spanning the gap. The CDR3 sequence is CASSLQGNRQPQHF. CDR3 nucleotides: TGTGCCAGCAGCTTGCAGGGGAACCGACAGCCCCAGCATTTT.

The rearrangement uses TRBV2 and TRBJ2-4, with no clear D. The CDR3 is 12 residues long. Trimming pared 8 bases from V and 0 bases from J, leaving 5 bases between. The V gene's germline CDR1 is SNHLY and CDR2 FYNNEI. The CDR3 here is CASGGAKNIQYF. The CDR3 DNA is TGTGCCAGCGGCGGAGCCAAAAACATTCAGTACTTC.

This clone was seen just once. The V call is TRBV29-1, the J call TRBJ2-2, with 9 bases fitting TRBD1. This CDR3 contains 14 residues. Germline V CDR1 and CDR2: SQVTM, ANQGSEA. J was trimmed by 6 bases and V by 6 bases; bases with no gene match: 8. The CDR3 region is CSVGTGGKAGELFF. CDR3 in DNA: TGCAGCGTGGGAACAGGGGGCAAAGCCGGGGAGCTGTTTTTT.

This clone was seen just once. CDR3 in DNA: TGCGCCAGCCTTTACGGACTAGGCTACGAGCAGTACTTC. It codes for CASLYGLGYEQYF. The chain joins TRBV10-2 to TRBJ2-7; TRBD2 agrees at 7 bases. The germline V gene has CDR1 WSHSY and CDR2 SAAADI. The junction had 7 bases not matched to a gene; V was cut back by 8 bases and J by 3 bases. This CDR3 is 13 amino acids long.

The CDR3 coding sequence is TGTGCCTGGAGTGGAAAGGGGTCAGGGTACAGCAATCAGCCCCAGCATTTT. It yields the protein CAWSGKGSGYSNQPQHF. The J gene is TRBJ1-5, the V gene TRBV30; a weak D match, TRBD1 (5 bases). The V gene's germline CDR1 is GTSNPN and CDR2 SVGIG (reference sequence). This CDR3 region has 17 residues. V was cut by 1 base and J by 1 base, with 17 bases left in between.

The chain links TRBV5-1 to TRBJ1-4, with a possible D match to TRBD1 (5 bases). Germline V lookup: CDR1 SGHRS, CDR2 YFSETQ. Trimming shortened V by 0 bases and J by 8 bases, and 14 bases separated the two germline ends. The CDR3 covers 15 residues. The CDR3 nucleotides read TGCGCCAGCAGCTTGGTGGGAGGGACGGAAGAAAAACTGTTTTTT. Its protein product is CASSLVGGTEEKLFF.

The chain recombines TRBV12-5 with TRBJ2-7, with TRBD1 as a possible D gene (5 bases). Germline CDR1 and CDR2: LGHNT and FRNRAP. The CDR3 consists of 14 residues. Trimming left V 0 bases short and J 5 bases short, with 11 bases between. The CDR3 sequence: CASGLVPLGHEQYF. The CDR3 nucleotides read TGTGCTAGTGGTTTGGTACCATTGGGGCACGAGCAGTACTTC.

The chain links TRBV5-1 to TRBJ2-5; 7 bases line up with TRBD2. Germline V gives CDR1 SGHRS, CDR2 YFSETQ. This CDR3 comprises 15 residues. Losses at the gene ends were 1 base for V and 5 bases for J; bases not matched to a gene: 8. The chain's CDR3 is CASSLSGDWLETQYF. The CDR3 bases are TGCGCCAGCAGCTTGAGCGGGGATTGGTTGGAGACCCAGTACTTC.

This clone showed up just once. The CDR3 DNA sequence: TGTGCCTGGAGTGTAAACAAGGGGAACACTGAAGCTTTCTTT. It translates to CAWSVNKGNTEAFF. The chain employs TRBV30 and TRBJ1-1; D is uncertain. V dropped 0 bases and J dropped 1 base, with 9 bases sitting between them. In germline, CDR1 is GTSNPN, CDR2 SVGIG (reference sequence). The CDR3 extends over 14 amino acids.

This chain joins TRBV4-2 and TRBJ2-7; 14 bases are a match to TRBD2. Looked up from germline, CDR1 is LGHNA and CDR2 is YNFKEQ. The V gene end was trimmed by 3 bases and the J gene end by 0 bases; junction bases not matched to a gene: 16. This CDR3 contains 21 residues. The CDR3 DNA sequence: TGTGCCAGCAGCCACAGACGGCCGGGGACTAGCGGGAGCCAGAGCTCCTACGAGCAGTACTTC. It translates to CASSHRRPGTSGSQSSYEQYF.

V gene TRBV19 combines with J gene TRBJ1-3, with TRBD1 as a possible D gene (6 bases). Trimming took 5 bases from V and 3 from J, leaving 14 bases between them. Germline CDR1 and CDR2: LNHDA and SQIVND (reference sequence). The CDR3 is 15 amino acids. Here the CDR3 reads CASSDPAGVGNTIYF. CDR3 coding DNA: TGTGCCAGTAGTGACCCGGCAGGGGTTGGAAACACCATATATTTT.

V gene TRBV27 combines with J gene TRBJ2-5, with 9 bases lining up with TRBD1. CDR3 length: 16 amino acids. The V gene end was trimmed by 2 bases and the J gene end by 2 bases; junction bases not matched to a gene: 6. Germline V lookup: CDR1 MNHEY, CDR2 SMNVEV (reference sequence). The CDR3 bases are TGTGCCAGCAGTTTAATCCGGACAGGGGTACAAGAGACCCAGTACTTC. This codes for CASSLIRTGVQETQYF.

The chain joins TRBV27 to TRBJ2-3; D gene ambiguous. The CDR3 is 14 residues long. CDR1 and CDR2 (germline): MNHEY, SMNVEV (reference sequence). Trimming took 10 bases from V and 2 from J, leaving 16 bases between them. The CDR3 DNA follows: TGTGCCACCATGAGTGGGGTTCCCACAGATACGCAGTATTTT. Protein: CATMSGVPTDTQYF.

A remark on this clone: Other nucleotide sequences in the sample specify the same CDR3. This chain uses TRBV10-1 with TRBJ1-1, with 10 bases identical to TRBD1. The trim removed 0 bases at V and 4 bases at J, leaving 2 bases unmatched. The CDR3 has 15 residues. The germline CDR1 and CDR2 sequences are WNHNN and SYGVQD (reference sequence). The CDR3 loop is CASSESTGGTTEAFF. Here the CDR3 DNA reads TGCGCCAGCAGTGAGTCGACAGGGGGCACCACTGAAGCTTTCTTT.

As to this clone: The same CDR3 arises from other DNA sequences in this sample as well. CDR3 amino acids: CASSPPGSEAFF. Written as DNA, the CDR3 is TGTGCCAGCTCACCACCTGGGTCTGAAGCTTTCTTT. J is TRBJ1-1 and V is TRBV18; D gene uncertain. V lost 0 bases, J lost 6 bases, and 5 bases lay in between. In germline, CDR1 is KGHSH, CDR2 LQKENI. This CDR3 has 12 amino acids.

The chain links TRBV15 to TRBJ2-1; D uncertain. The germline V gene encodes CDR1 LNHNV and CDR2 YYDKDF (reference sequence). This CDR3 is built from 17 residues. Trimming removed 0 bases from V and 3 bases from J, with 15 bases in between. This CDR3 is CATSRDLSSSSYNEQFF. CDR3 coding DNA: TGTGCCACCAGCAGAGATTTGAGTAGCTCCAGCTACAATGAGCAGTTCTTC.

The chain joins TRBV10-3 to TRBJ2-3; D uncertain. V lost 4 bases to trimming and J lost 3 bases, with 11 bases between them. The CDR3 extends over 14 amino acids. Germline CDR1 reads ENHRY; CDR2 reads SYGVKD. The CDR3, as DNA: TGTGCCATCAGTGGGTTGACTTCTACAGATACGCAGTATTTT. Translated, it gives CAISGLTSTDTQYF.

The J gene is TRBJ2-7, the V gene TRBV28; unclear D gene. CDR1 and CDR2 from the germline V gene are MDHEN and SYDVKM. The CDR3 has 11 residues. V dropped 6 bases and J dropped 5 bases, with 8 bases sitting between them. DNA for the CDR3: TGTGCCAGCAGCGTTTTGGACGAGCAGTACTTC. Translated, it gives CASSVLDEQYF. Full variable domain (rest looked up from reference TRBV28 and TRBJ2-7): DVKVTQSSRYLVKRTGEKVFLECVQDMDHENMFWYRQDPGLGLRLIYFSYDVKMKEKGDIPEGYSVSREKKERFSLILESASTNQTSMYLCASSVLDEQYFGPGTRLTVT.

This chain links TRBV5-1 with TRBJ2-4, with D possibly called TRBD1 or TRBD2 (5 bases each). From germline, CDR1 is SGHRS and CDR2 YFSETQ. The length of the CDR3 is 15 residues. V lost 3 bases and J lost 0, with 10 bases in between. CDR3 loop: CASSWPGTAKNIQYF. CDR3 bases: TGCGCCAGCAGCTGGCCCGGGACAGCCAAAAACATTCAGTACTTC.